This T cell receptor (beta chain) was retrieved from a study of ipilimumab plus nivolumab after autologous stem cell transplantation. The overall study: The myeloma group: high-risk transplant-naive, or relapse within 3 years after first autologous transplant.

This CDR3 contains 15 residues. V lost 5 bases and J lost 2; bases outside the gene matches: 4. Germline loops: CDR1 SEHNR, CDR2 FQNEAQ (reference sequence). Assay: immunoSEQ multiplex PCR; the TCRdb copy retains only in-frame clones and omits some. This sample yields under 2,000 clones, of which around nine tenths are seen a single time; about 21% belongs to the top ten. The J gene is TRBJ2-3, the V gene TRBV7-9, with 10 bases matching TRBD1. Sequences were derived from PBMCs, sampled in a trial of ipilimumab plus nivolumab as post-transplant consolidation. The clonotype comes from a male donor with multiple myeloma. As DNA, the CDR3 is TGTGCCAGCAGCCCCGGGACAGGGGACACAGATACGCAGTATTTT. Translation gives CASSPGTGDTDTQYF.